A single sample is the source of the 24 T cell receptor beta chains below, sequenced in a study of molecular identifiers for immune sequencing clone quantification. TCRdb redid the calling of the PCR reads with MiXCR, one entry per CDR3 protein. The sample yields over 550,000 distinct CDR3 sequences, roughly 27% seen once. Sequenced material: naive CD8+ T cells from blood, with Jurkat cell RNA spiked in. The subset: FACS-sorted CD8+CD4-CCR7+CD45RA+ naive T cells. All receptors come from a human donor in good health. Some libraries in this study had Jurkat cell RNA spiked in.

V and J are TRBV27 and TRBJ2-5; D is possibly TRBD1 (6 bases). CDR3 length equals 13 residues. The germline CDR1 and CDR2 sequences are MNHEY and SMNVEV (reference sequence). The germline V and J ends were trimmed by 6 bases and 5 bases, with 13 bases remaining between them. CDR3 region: CASRQLQGETQYF. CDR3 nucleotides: TGTGCCAGCAGACAATTACAGGGTGAGACCCAGTACTTC.

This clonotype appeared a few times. DNA for the CDR3: TGTGCCAGCAGTCCCGAGGGACTAGCGGGAGCGGTTGAGCAGTTCTTC. Encoded protein: CASSPEGLAGAVEQFF. The rearrangement uses TRBV27 and TRBJ2-1, with 14 bases matching TRBD2. This CDR3 is built from 16 residues. V trimming: 5 bases; J trimming: 9 bases; junction bases outside the gene matches: 9. Germline values: CDR1 MNHEY, CDR2 SMNVEV (reference sequence).

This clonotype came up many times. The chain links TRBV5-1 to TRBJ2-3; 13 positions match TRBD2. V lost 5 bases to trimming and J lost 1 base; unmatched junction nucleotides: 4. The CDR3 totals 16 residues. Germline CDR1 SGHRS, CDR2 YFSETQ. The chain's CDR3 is CASRDGTSGGTDTQYF. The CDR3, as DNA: TGCGCCAGCAGGGACGGGACTAGCGGGGGCACAGATACGCAGTATTTT.

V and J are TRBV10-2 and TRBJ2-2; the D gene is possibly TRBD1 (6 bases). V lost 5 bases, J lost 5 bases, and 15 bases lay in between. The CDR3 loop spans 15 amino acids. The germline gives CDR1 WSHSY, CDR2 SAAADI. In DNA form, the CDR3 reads TGCGCCAGCAGTTGGACAGACCCCAAGACCGGGGAGCTGTTTTTT. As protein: CASSWTDPKTGELFF.

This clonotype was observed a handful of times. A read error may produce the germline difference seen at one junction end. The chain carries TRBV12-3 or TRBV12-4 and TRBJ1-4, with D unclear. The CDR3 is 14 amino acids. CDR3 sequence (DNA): TGTGCCAGCACTCAGACTGCAACTAATGAAATACTGTTTTTT. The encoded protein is CASTQTATNEILFF.

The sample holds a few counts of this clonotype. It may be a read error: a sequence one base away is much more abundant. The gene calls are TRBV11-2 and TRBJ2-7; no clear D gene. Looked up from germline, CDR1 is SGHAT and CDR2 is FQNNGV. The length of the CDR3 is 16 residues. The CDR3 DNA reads TGTGCCAGCAGCTTAGTTGTTCGACCGAAGGGTTACGTGCAGTACTTC. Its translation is CASSLVVRPKGYVQYF. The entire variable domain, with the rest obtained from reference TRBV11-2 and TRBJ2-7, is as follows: EAGVAQSPRYKIIEKRQSVAFWCNPISGHATLYWYQQILGQGPKLLIQFQNNGVVDDSQLPKDRFSAERLKGVDSTLKIQPAKLEDSAVYLCASSLVVRPKGYVQYFGPGTRLTVT.

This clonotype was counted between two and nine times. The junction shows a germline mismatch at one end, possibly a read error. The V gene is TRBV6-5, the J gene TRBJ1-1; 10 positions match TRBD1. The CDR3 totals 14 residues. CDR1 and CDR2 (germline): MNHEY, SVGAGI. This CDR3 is CVSSVDRGLTEAFF. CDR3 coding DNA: TGTGTCAGCAGCGTAGACAGGGGGCTAACTGAAGCTTTCTTT.

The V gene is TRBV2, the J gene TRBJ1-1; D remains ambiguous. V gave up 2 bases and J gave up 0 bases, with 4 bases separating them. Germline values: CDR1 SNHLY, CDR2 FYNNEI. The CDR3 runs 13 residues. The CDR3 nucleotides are TGTGCCAGCAGTGAAAAGGTGAACACTGAAGCTTTCTTT. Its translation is CASSEKVNTEAFF.

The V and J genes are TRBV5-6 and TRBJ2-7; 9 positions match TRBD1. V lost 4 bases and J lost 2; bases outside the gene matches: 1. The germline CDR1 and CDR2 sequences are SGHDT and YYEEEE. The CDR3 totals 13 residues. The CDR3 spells CASSDRGAYEQYF. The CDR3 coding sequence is TGTGCCAGCAGCGACAGGGGGGCCTACGAGCAGTACTTC.

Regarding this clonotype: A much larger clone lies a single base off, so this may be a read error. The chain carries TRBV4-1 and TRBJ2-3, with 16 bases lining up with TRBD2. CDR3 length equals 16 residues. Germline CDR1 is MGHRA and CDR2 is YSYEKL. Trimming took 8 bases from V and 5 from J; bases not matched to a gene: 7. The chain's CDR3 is CASRPGLAGGLDTQYF. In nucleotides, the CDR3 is TGCGCCAGCCGCCCGGGACTAGCGGGGGGGTTAGATACGCAGTATTTT.

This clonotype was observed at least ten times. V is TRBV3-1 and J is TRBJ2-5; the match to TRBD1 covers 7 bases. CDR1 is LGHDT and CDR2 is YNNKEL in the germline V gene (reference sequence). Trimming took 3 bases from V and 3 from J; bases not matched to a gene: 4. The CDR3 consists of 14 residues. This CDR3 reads CASSHTGVEETQYF. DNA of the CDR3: TGTGCCAGCAGCCACACAGGGGTCGAAGAGACCCAGTACTTC.

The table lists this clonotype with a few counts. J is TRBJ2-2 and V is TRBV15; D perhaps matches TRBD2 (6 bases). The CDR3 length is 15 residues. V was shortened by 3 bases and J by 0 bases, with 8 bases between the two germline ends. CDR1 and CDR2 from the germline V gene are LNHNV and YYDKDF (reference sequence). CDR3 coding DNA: TGTGCCACCAGCAGCGGGGGAGCGAACACCGGGGAGCTGTTTTTT. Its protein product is CATSSGGANTGELFF. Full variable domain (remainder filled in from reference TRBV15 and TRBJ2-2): DAMVIQNPRYQVTQFGKPVTLSCSQTLNHNVMYWYQQKSSQAPKLLFHYYDKDFNNEADTPDNFQSRRPNTSFCFLDIRSPGLGDTAMYLCATSSGGANTGELFFGEGSRLTVL.

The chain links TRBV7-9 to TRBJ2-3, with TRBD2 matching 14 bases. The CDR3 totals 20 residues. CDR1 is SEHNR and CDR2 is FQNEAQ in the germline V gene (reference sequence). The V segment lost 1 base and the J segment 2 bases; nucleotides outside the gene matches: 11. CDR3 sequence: CASSLEPTSGGAGPTDTQYF. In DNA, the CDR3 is TGTGCCAGCAGCTTAGAACCGACTAGCGGGGGGGCGGGTCCCACAGATACGCAGTATTTT.

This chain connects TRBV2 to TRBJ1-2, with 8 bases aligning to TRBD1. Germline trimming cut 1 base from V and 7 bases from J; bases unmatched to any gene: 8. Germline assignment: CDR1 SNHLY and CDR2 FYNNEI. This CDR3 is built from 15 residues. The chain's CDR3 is CASSEGLGQGIGYTF. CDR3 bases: TGTGCCAGCAGTGAAGGCCTAGGACAGGGCATTGGCTACACCTTC.

The chain's CDR3 is CASSGMTGFKVANQPQHF. CDR3 DNA sequence: TGTGCCAGCAGCGGGATGACAGGGTTTAAGGTGGCTAATCAGCCCCAGCATTTT. This rearrangement joins TRBV5-4 to TRBJ1-5; TRBD1 agrees at 7 bases. CDR1 and CDR2 from the germline V gene are SGHNT and YYREEE (reference sequence). This CDR3 is built from 18 residues. Losses at the gene ends were 4 bases for V and 4 bases for J; bases not matched to a gene: 17.

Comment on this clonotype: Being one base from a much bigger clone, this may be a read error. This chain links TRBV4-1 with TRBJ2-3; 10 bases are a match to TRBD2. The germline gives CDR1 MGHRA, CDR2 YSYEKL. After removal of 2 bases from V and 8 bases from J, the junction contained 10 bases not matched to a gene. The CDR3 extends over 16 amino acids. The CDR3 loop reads CASSQISSGGSGTQYF. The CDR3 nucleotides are TGCGCCAGCAGCCAAATTTCTAGCGGGGGTTCGGGTACGCAGTATTTT.

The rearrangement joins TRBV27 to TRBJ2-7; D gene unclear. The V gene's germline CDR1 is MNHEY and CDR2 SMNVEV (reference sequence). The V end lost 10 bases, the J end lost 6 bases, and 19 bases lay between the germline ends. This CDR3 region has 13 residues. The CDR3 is CATSSAIGLEQYF. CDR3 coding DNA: TGTGCCACCTCGTCGGCGATCGGCCTCGAGCAGTACTTC.

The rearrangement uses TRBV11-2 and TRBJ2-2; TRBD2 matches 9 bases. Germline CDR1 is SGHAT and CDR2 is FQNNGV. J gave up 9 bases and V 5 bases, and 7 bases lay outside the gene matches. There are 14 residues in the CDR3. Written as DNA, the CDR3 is TGTGCCAGCAGCATGGGACTAGCAGTCAGGGAGCTGTTTTTT. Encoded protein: CASSMGLAVRELFF.

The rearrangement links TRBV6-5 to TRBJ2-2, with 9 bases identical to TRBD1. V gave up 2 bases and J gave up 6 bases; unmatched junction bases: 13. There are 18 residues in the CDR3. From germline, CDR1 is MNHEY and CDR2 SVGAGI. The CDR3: CASSYGPAGTGIAGELFF. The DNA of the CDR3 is TGTGCCAGCAGTTACGGCCCCGCCGGGACAGGGATAGCCGGGGAGCTGTTTTTT.

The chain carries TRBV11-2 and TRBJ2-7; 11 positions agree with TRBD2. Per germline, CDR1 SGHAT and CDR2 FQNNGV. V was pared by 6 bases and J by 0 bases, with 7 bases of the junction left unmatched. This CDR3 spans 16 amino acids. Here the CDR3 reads CASRGASGGSSYEQYF. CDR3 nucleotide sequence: TGTGCCAGCAGGGGAGCTAGCGGGGGGAGCTCCTACGAGCAGTACTTC.

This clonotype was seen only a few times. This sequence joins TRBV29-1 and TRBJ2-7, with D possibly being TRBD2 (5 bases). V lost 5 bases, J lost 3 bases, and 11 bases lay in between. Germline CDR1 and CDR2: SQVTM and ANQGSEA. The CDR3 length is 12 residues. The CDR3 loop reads CSVLWAGYEQYF. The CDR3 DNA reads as TGCAGCGTTCTTTGGGCGGGCTACGAGCAGTACTTC.

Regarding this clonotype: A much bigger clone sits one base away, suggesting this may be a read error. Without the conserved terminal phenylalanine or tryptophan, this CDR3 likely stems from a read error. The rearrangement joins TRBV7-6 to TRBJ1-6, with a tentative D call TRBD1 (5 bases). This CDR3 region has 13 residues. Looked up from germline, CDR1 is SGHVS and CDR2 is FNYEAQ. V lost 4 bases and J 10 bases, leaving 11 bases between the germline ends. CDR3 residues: CASSSRGFSPLHS. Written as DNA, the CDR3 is TGTGCCAGCAGCTCACGGGGGTTCTCACCCCTCCACTCT.

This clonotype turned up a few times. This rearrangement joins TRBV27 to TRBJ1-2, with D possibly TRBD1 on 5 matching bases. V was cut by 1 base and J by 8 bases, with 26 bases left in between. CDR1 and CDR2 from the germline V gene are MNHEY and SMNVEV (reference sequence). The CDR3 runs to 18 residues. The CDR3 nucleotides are TGTGCCAGCAGTTTATGGGCAGGAGTAGGGGACGTTTCGCGGGGCTACACCTTC. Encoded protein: CASSLWAGVGDVSRGYTF.

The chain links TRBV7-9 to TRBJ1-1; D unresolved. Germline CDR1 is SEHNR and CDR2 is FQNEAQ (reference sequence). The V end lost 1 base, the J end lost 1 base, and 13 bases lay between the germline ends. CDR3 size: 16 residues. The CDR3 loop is CASSLVALAGNTEAFF. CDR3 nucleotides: TGTGCCAGCAGCTTAGTAGCCTTGGCAGGGAACACTGAAGCTTTCTTT.